Below, one TCR beta chain is given with its context. Its antigen is as yet unknown. The sample originates from a study of T cells in tumors after PD-1 blockade. Study-wide background: Each patient got pembrolizumab 200 mg every 3 weeks or cemiplimab 350 mg every 2 weeks. A subset received ongoing vismodegib 150 mg daily alongside anti-PD-1 therapy. Study-wide results and caveats: Clonal replacement, not reinvigoration, is suggested for expanded exhausted CD8+ clones after therapy. Some novel exhausted tumor clones appeared in pre-treatment blood, suggesting peripheral recruitment.

The J segment lost 4 bases and the V segment lost 2 bases, leaving 4 bases of the junction unmatched. Germline V gene data show CDR1 as SGHVS and CDR2 as FNYEAQ. This CDR3 region has 15 residues. TCRdb keeps only in-frame clones here, not all; method: immunoSEQ multiplex PCR. The sample has about 9,200 clones; 50% to 70% are singletons. The receptor comes from a human donor with basal cell carcinoma. This chain links TRBV7-6 with TRBJ2-7; 11 bases agree with TRBD2. This specimen was tumor tissue, taken after anti-PD-1 treatment. As DNA, the CDR3 is TGTGCCAGCAGCTTATCTACTAGCGGGGGATACGAGCAGTACTTC. Protein sequence: CASSLSTSGGYEQYF.